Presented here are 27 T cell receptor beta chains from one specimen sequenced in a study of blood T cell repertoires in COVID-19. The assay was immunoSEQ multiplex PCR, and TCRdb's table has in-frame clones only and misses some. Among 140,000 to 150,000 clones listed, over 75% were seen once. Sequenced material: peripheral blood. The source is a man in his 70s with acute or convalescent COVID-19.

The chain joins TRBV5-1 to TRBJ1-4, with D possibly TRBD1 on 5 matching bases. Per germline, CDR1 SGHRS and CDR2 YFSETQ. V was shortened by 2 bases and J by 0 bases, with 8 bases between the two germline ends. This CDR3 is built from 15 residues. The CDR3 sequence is CASSFIGATNEKLFF. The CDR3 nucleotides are TGCGCCAGCAGCTTTATAGGGGCAACTAATGAAAAACTGTTTTTT.

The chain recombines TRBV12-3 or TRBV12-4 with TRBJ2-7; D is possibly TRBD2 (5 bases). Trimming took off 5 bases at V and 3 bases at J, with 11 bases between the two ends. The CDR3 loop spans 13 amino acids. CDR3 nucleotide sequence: TGTGCCAGCAGTCGCGGGCACGGCTACGAGCAGTACTTC. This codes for CASSRGHGYEQYF.

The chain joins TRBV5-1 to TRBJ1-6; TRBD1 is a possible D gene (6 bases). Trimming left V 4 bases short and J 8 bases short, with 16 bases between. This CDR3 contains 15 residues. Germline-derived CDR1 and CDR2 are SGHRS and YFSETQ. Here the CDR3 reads CASSRRTDADSPLHF. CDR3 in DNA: TGCGCCAGCAGCCGTCGGACAGACGCCGATTCACCCCTCCACTTT.

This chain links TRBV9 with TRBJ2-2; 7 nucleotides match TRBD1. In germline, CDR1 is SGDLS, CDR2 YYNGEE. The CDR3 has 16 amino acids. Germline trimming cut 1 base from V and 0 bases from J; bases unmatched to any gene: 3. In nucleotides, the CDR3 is TGTGCCAGCAGCGTACGGCAGGGGGCGAACACCGGGGAGCTGTTTTTT. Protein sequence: CASSVRQGANTGELFF.

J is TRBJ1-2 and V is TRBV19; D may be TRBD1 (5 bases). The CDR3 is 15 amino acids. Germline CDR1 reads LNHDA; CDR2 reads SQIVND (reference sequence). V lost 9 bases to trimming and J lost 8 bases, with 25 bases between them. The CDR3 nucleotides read TGTGCCAGCGATTCTTCAAGCAGGGCCATGGGAGGCTACACCTTC. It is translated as CASDSSSRAMGGYTF.

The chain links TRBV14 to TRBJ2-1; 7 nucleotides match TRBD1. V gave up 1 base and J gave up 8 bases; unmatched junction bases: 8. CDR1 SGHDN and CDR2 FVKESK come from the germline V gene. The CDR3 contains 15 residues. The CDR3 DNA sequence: TGTGCCAGCAGCCAAGGAAGACAGGGTATACATGAGCAGTTCTTC. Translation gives CASSQGRQGIHEQFF.

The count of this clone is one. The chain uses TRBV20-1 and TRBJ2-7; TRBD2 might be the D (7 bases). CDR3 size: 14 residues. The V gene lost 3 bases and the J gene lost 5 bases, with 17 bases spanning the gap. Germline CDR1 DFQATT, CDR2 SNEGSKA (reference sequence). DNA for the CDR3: TGCAGTGCTAGTAGAGGGGGGGCGCAAAACGAGCAGTACTTC. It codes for CSASRGGAQNEQYF.

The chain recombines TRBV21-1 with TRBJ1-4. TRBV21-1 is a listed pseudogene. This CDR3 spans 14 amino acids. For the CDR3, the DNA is TGTGCCAGCAGCTCTAAAAAGAACCGTGAAAAACTGTTTTTT. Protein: CASSSKKNREKLFF.

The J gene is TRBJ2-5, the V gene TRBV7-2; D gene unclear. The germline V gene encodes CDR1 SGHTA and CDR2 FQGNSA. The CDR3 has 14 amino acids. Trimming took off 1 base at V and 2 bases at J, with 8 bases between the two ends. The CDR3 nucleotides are TGTGCCAGCAGCTTAGTTGTGCGACAAGAGACCCAGTACTTC. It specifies CASSLVVRQETQYF.

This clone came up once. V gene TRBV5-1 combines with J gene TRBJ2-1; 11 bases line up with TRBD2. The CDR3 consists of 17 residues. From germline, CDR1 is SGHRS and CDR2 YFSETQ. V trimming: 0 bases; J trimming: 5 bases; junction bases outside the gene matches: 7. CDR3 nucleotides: TGCGCCAGCAGCTTGGGGAATAGCGGGGGGGCGAACAATGAGCAGTTCTTC. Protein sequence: CASSLGNSGGANNEQFF.

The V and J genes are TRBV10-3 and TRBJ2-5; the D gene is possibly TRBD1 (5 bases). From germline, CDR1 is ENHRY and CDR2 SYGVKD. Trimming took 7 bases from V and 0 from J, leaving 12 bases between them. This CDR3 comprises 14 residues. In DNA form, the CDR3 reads TGTGCCATCAAAGTAGCAGGGAACCAAGAGACCCAGTACTTC. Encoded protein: CAIKVAGNQETQYF.

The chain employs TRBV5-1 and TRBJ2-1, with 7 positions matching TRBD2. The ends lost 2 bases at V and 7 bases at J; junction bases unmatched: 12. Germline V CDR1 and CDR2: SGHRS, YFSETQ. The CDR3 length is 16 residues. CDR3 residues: CASSFGWEGLGNEQFF. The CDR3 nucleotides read TGCGCCAGCAGCTTCGGATGGGAGGGCCTCGGAAATGAGCAGTTCTTC.

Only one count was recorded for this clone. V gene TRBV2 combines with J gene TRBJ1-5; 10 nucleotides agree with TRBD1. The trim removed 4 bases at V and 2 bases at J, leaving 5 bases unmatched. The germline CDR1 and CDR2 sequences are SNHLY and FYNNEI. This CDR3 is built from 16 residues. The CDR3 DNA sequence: TGTGCCAGCAGTGGACAGGGGGCAGGGGGCAATCAGCCCCAGCATTTT. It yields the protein CASSGQGAGGNQPQHF.

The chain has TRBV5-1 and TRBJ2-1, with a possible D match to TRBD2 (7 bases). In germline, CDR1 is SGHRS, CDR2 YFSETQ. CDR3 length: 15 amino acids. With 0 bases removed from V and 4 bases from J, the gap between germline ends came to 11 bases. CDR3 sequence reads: CASSLGGGEYNEQFF. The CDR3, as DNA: TGCGCCAGCAGCTTGGGCGGGGGCGAATACAATGAGCAGTTCTTC.

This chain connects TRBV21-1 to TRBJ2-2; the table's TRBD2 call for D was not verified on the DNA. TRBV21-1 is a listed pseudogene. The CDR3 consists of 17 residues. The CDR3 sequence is CASSSISREWGAGELFF. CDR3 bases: TGTGCCAGCAGCTCTATCTCTCGGGAATGGGGTGCCGGGGAGCTGTTTTTT.

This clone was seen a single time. The CDR3 spells CASRPGGNNEQFF. DNA of the CDR3: TGTGCCTCCCGTCCGGGTGGAAATAATGAGCAGTTCTTC. The J gene is TRBJ2-1, the V gene TRBV6-5; D is undetermined. The germline CDR1 and CDR2 sequences are MNHEY and SVGAGI. The ends were cut back, 11 bases at V and 7 bases at J, with 18 bases in the middle. The CDR3 spans 13 residues.

Here the CDR3 DNA reads TGTGCCAGCAGCTTCACCGGGACAGGGAGAGACTATGGCTACACCTTC. Amino acids: CASSFTGTGRDYGYTF. The rearrangement joins TRBV5-6 to TRBJ1-2, with 9 positions matching TRBD1. This CDR3 has 16 residues. Germline assignment: CDR1 SGHDT and CDR2 YYEEEE. Losses at the gene ends were 2 bases for V and 3 bases for J; bases not matched to a gene: 8.

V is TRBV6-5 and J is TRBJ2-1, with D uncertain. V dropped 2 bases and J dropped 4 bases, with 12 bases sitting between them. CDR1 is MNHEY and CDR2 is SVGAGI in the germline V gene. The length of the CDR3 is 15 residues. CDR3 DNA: TGTGCCAGCAGTTACGGTACAGAAACTTACAATGAGCAGTTCTTC. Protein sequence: CASSYGTETYNEQFF.

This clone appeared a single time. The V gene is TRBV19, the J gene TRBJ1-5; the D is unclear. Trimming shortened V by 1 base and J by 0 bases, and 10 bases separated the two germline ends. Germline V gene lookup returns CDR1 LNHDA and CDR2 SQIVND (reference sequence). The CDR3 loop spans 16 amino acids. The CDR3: CASSIVPGDSNQPQHF. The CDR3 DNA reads TGTGCCAGTAGTATAGTTCCGGGAGATAGCAATCAGCCCCAGCATTTT.

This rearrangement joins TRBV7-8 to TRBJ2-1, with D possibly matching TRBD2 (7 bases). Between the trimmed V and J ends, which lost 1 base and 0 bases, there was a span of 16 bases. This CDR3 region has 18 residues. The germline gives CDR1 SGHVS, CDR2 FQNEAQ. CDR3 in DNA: TGTGCCAGCAGCTTAGTGACGGGGGGCCATAGCTCCTACAATGAGCAGTTCTTC. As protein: CASSLVTGGHSSYNEQFF.

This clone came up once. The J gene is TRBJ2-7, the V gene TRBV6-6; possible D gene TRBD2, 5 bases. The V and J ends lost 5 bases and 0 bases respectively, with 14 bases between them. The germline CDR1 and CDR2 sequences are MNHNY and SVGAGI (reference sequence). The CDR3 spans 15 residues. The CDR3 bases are TGTGCCAGCAGTACCCACGCTAGCTCCTCCTACGAGCAGTACTTC. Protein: CASSTHASSSYEQYF.

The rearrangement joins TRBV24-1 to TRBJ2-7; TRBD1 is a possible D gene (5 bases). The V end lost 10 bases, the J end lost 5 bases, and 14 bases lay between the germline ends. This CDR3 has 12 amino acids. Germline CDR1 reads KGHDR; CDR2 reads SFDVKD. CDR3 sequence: CATQGLRDEQYF. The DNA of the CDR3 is TGTGCCACGCAGGGTTTACGGGACGAGCAGTACTTC.

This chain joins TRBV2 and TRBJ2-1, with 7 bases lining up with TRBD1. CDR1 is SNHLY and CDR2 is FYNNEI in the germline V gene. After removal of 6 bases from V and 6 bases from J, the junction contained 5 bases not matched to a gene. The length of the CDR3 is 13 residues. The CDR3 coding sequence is TGTGCCAGCAGCCGGGACAGCCTCAATGAGCAGTTCTTC. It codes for CASSRDSLNEQFF.

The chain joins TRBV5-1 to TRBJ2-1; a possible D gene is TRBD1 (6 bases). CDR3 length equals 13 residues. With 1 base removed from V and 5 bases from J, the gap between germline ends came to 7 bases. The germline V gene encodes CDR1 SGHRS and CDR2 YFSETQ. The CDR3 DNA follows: TGCGCCAGCAGCTTGCAGGGGAACAATGAGCAGTTCTTC. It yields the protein CASSLQGNNEQFF. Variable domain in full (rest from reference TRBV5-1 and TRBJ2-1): KAGVTQTPRYLIKTRGQQVTLSCSPISGHRSVSWYQQTPGQGLQFLFEYFSETQRNKGNFPGRFSGRQFSNSRSEMNVSTLELGDSALYLCASSLQGNNEQFFGPGTRLTVL.

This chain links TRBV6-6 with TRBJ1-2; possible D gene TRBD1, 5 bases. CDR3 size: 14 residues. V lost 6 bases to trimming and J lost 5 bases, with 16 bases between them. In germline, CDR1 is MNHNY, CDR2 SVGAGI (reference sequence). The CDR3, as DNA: TGTGCCAGCAGCCCCAAGGGGACTGGGTATGGCTACACCTTC. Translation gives CASSPKGTGYGYTF.

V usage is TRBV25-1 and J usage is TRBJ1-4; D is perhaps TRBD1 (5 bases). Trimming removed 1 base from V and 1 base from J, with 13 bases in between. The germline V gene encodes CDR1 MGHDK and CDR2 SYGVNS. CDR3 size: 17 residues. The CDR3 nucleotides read TGTGCCAGCAGTGAATCCCGGGGGAGGGGAACTAATGAAAAACTGTTTTTT. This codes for CASSESRGRGTNEKLFF.

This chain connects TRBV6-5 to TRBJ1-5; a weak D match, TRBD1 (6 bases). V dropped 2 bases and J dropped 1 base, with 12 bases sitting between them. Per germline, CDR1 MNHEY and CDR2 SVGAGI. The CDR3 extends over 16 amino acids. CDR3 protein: CASSYPRGWSNQPQHF. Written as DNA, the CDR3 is TGTGCCAGCAGTTACCCCAGGGGTTGGAGCAATCAGCCCCAGCATTTT.